This T cell receptor (beta chain) was profiled in a study of cytomegalovirus exposure and HLA in healthy donors. General study findings and limits: First-cohort TCR clusters tended to co-occur in the roughly 120 validation repertoires, a later analysis found.

Comments on this clone: Its antigen remains unknown.

Using immunoSEQ multiplex PCR, the repertoire was profiled, and TCRdb retains in-frame clones only, with some absent. This table has 100,000 to 150,000 clones, roughly 87% appearing once. Germline V gene sequence: CDR1 MDHEN, CDR2 SYDVKM. The V and J ends lost 7 bases and 5 bases respectively, with 27 bases between them. There are 17 residues in the CDR3. Specimen: PBMCs. This TCR came from a woman aged 18-29 years in good health and CMV-seronegative. The chain uses TRBV28 and TRBJ2-7, with D possibly being TRBD1 (6 bases). The CDR3 nucleotides read TGTGCCAGCACCCAACTCGGGACATCACGTACTTATAACGAGCAGTACGTC. Amino acid sequence: CASTQLGTSRTYNEQYV.